This T cell receptor beta chain was obtained from a study of blood T cell repertoires in COVID-19. Authors' analysis steps: Reference gene primer amplification yielded estimated nucleated cell counts. Produced via immunoSEQ multiplex PCR; TCRdb's table is partial and in-frame only. That table furnishes V, J and clone size, whereas the DNA furnished D and trimming. The sample lists under 300,000 clones, 82% occurring once. V lost 4 bases and J 5 bases, leaving 18 bases between the germline ends. The CDR3 spans 15 residues. CDR1 and CDR2 (germline): ENHRY, SYGVKD. The specimen sequenced was peripheral blood. The TCR comes from a woman between 18 and 29 years old with acute or convalescent COVID-19. The gene calls are TRBV10-3 and TRBJ2-7; D is perhaps TRBD2 (8 bases). The CDR3 here is CAISAGGTVAHEQYF. DNA of the CDR3: TGTGCCATCAGTGCGGGGGGGACAGTGGCCCACGAGCAGTACTTC.